Listed below are T cell receptor beta chains from one sample, sequenced in a study of blood T cell repertoires in COVID-19. Clones were read by immunoSEQ multiplex PCR, and TCRdb kept only the in-frame ones, dropping some. Of about 180,000 clones in the sample, approximately 86% are singletons; the top ten hold roughly 9.1%. Input material: peripheral blood. The receptors come from a man aged 45 to 65 with active or convalescent COVID-19. CDR3s include the opening cysteine and the closing phenylalanine or tryptophan. The D gene is left open where the match is weak. Some rows mark clone size as missing; the rest say once, few, many or name a class of expanded clone.

v_gene	j_gene	d_gene	abundance	CDR3aa	CDR3nt
TRBV6-4	TRBJ2-3	TRBD2	.	CASALLGRASTDTQYF	TGTGCCAGCGCACTTTTGGGGAGGGCTAGCACAGATACGCAGTATTTT
TRBV3-1/TRBV3-2	TRBJ1-1	.	.	CASSQFFGGKLNTEAFF	TGTGCCAGCAGCCAGTTCTTCGGCGGGAAGCTGAACACTGAAGCTTTCTTT
TRBV15	TRBJ1-4	TRBD1	.	CATYSGGGRDNEKLFF	TGTGCCACCTACTCAGGGGGTGGTCGGGATAATGAAAAACTGTTTTTT
TRBV15	TRBJ1-4	.	.	CATSSQPLATNEKLFF	TGTGCCACCAGCTCACAACCATTGGCAACTAATGAAAAACTGTTTTTT
TRBV5-1	TRBJ2-5	.	.	CASSYAAGETQYF	TGCGCCAGCAGCTACGCCGCAGGAGAGACCCAGTACTTC
TRBV7-3	TRBJ2-1	TRBD2	.	CASSLGLAYNEQFF	TGTGCCAGCAGCTTAGGACTAGCCTACAATGAGCAGTTCTTC
TRBV30	TRBJ1-5	TRBD1	few	CAWSRGTGVLGNQPQHF	TGTGCCTGGAGTCGCGGGACAGGGGTTTTAGGCAATCAGCCCCAGCATTTT
TRBV19	TRBJ2-7	TRBD2	.	CASTSSTSGRLEQYF	TGTGCCAGTACAAGTAGTACTAGCGGGAGACTCGAGCAGTACTTC
TRBV7-9	TRBJ2-7	.	few	CASSSTYEQYF	TGTGCCAGCAGCTCAACCTACGAGCAGTACTTC
TRBV19	TRBJ2-5	.	once	CASSLLRQETQYF	TGTGCCAGTAGTCTTTTGAGACAAGAGACCCAGTACTTC
TRBV10-3	TRBJ1-4	TRBD1	.	CAISGDREDREKLFF	TGTGCCATCAGTGGGGACAGGGAGGATCGCGAAAAACTGTTTTTT
TRBV6-5	TRBJ1-4	TRBD1	.	CASRSSGGTNEKLFF	TGTGCCAGCAGATCATCAGGGGGAACTAATGAAAAACTGTTTTTT
TRBV11-3	TRBJ2-3	TRBD2	.	CASSPDSGSGTDTQYF	TGTGCCAGCAGCCCTGATAGCGGGAGTGGCACAGATACGCAGTATTTT
TRBV6-4	TRBJ2-1	TRBD2	.	CASRPGVAGGPKFF	TGTGCCAGCAGACCGGGGGTAGCGGGAGGGCCCAAGTTCTTC
TRBV19	TRBJ2-5	TRBD2	.	CASRSFSGSQETQYF	TGTGCCAGTAGAAGTTTTAGCGGGAGCCAAGAGACCCAGTACTTC
TRBV5-6	TRBJ2-2	.	.	CASSFTGVTNTGELFF	TGTGCCAGCAGCTTCACAGGTGTGACGAACACCGGGGAGCTGTTTTTT
TRBV30	TRBJ1-6	.	.	CAWSPRWPPLHF	TGTGCCTGGAGTCCCAGGTGGCCACCCCTCCACTTT
TRBV6-5	TRBJ1-1	.	.	CASRQPTNTEAFF	TGTGCCAGCAGGCAACCTACTAACACTGAAGCTTTCTTT
TRBV19	TRBJ1-2	.	.	CASSYSIKANYGYTF	TGTGCCAGTAGTTACAGCATAAAAGCTAACTATGGCTACACCTTC
TRBV19	TRBJ1-1	.	.	CASNPLQANTEAFF	TGTGCCAGTAACCCCCTACAGGCGAACACTGAAGCTTTCTTT
TRBV9	TRBJ1-2	.	.	CASSVGARGNYGYTF	TGTGCCAGCAGCGTAGGCGCCCGAGGAAACTATGGCTACACCTTC
TRBV20-1	TRBJ2-7	TRBD2	.	CSASPRLAGEIKYEQYF	TGCAGTGCTAGTCCCCGACTAGCGGGAGAGATTAAGTATGAGCAGTACTTC
TRBV30	TRBJ2-1	.	.	CAWGPGDNEQFF	TGTGCCTGGGGGCCCGGGGACAATGAGCAGTTCTTC
TRBV30	TRBJ1-1	.	.	CAWSPMAAGTEAFF	TGTGCCTGGAGTCCCATGGCTGCGGGCACTGAAGCTTTCTTT
TRBV7-9	TRBJ1-2	TRBD1	.	CASSSGGTGGNGYTF	TGTGCCAGCAGCTCAGGCGGGACAGGGGGCAATGGCTACACCTTC
TRBV11-2	TRBJ2-1	TRBD1	once	CASSLPRTGNEQFF	TGTGCCAGCAGCTTACCCCGGACAGGGAATGAGCAGTTCTTC
TRBV11-2	TRBJ2-7	TRBD2	.	CASSPLGGLANIYEQYF	TGTGCCAGCAGCCCCCTGGGAGGACTAGCCAATATCTACGAGCAGTACTTC
TRBV4-1	TRBJ1-2	.	.	CASSRDITNYGYTF	TGCGCCAGCAGCCGTGACATCACTAACTATGGCTACACCTTC
TRBV15	TRBJ2-1	.	.	CATSRDLGGHNEQFF	TGTGCCACCAGCAGAGACCTTGGAGGCCACAATGAGCAGTTCTTC
TRBV5-1	TRBJ1-5	.	.	CASSLAGNQPQHF	TGCGCCAGCAGCTTGGCCGGGAATCAGCCCCAGCATTTT
TRBV7-9	TRBJ1-2	TRBD1	.	CASRRQGPAGYGYTF	TGTGCCAGCAGGCGACAGGGTCCGGCGGGGTATGGCTACACCTTC
TRBV3-1/TRBV3-2	TRBJ2-2	.	.	CASSQGTVAGELFF	TGTGCCAGCAGCCAAGGGACAGTGGCCGGGGAGCTGTTTTTT
TRBV11-3	TRBJ1-5	TRBD1	.	CASSLDQTGVGNQPQHF	TGTGCCAGCAGCTTAGATCAAACAGGGGTGGGCAATCAGCCCCAGCATTTT
TRBV18	TRBJ1-1	TRBD1	.	CASSLFSGQGMNTEAFF	TGTGCCAGCTCACTTTTTTCGGGACAGGGGATGAACACTGAAGCTTTCTTT
TRBV7-7	TRBJ2-2	TRBD1	.	CASSLRQGDRSGELFF	TGTGCCAGCAGCTTACGGCAGGGGGATAGGTCCGGGGAGCTGTTTTTT
TRBV30	TRBJ2-1	TRBD1	.	CAWRRQGAAEQFF	TGTGCCTGGAGGAGACAGGGGGCGGCTGAGCAGTTCTTC
TRBV7-3	TRBJ1-2	.	.	CASSLSQGGGYTF	TGTGCCAGCAGCTTAAGTCAGGGCGGAGGCTACACCTTC
TRBV2	TRBJ2-2	TRBD2	once	CASSWGLAGGPVGGELFF	TGTGCCAGCAGCTGGGGACTAGCGGGAGGGCCTGTGGGCGGGGAGCTGTTTTTT
TRBV12-5	TRBJ1-1	TRBD1	once	CASGLPGGAGNTEAFF	TGTGCTAGTGGTTTACCAGGGGGCGCCGGGAACACTGAAGCTTTCTTT
TRBV24-1	TRBJ1-2	TRBD1	.	CATSDSGTEVGYTF	TGTGCCACCAGTGATTCCGGGACAGAGGTGGGCTACACCTTC
TRBV19	TRBJ2-7	.	.	CASSPRDISYEQYF	TGTGCCAGTAGTCCCCGGGACATCTCCTACGAGCAGTACTTC
TRBV4-1	TRBJ2-7	TRBD2	.	CASSQDPAGTYGQYF	TGCGCCAGCAGCCAAGATCCAGCGGGAACGTACGGGCAGTACTTC
TRBV6-1	TRBJ2-1	TRBD2	.	CASSLTSGGEQFF	TGTGCCAGCAGTTTGACTAGCGGGGGTGAGCAGTTCTTC
TRBV5-1	TRBJ1-1	TRBD1	.	CASSVGQAGNTEAFF	TGCGCCAGCAGCGTAGGACAGGCGGGGAACACTGAAGCTTTCTTT
TRBV5-4	TRBJ1-1	.	.	CASSLGGGTEAFF	TGTGCCAGCAGCTTGGGAGGGGGCACTGAAGCTTTCTTT
TRBV6-5	TRBJ1-3	.	.	CASSQSPGTGNTIYF	TGTGCCAGCAGTCAAAGCCCGGGGACTGGAAACACCATATATTTT
TRBV3-1/TRBV3-2	TRBJ2-7	.	many	CASSPETSIYEQYF	TGTGCCAGCAGCCCCGAAACCTCTATCTACGAGCAGTACTTC
TRBV15	TRBJ2-5	.	.	CATSRDIGSQETQYF	TGTGCCACCAGCAGAGATATTGGCAGCCAAGAGACCCAGTACTTC
TRBV28	TRBJ2-3	.	.	CASRSGQNTQYF	TGTGCCAGCAGATCGGGACAAAATACGCAGTATTTT
TRBV2	TRBJ2-5	TRBD2	.	CASSLAGGPETQYF	TGTGCCAGCAGTTTAGCGGGAGGGCCGGAGACCCAGTACTTC
TRBV19	TRBJ2-1	TRBD2	.	CASSMREAINEQFF	TGTGCCAGTAGTATGCGGGAGGCCATCAATGAGCAGTTCTTC
TRBV7-9	TRBJ2-2	.	.	CASSLFGGAGELFF	TGTGCCAGCAGCTTGTTCGGGGGAGCCGGGGAGCTGTTTTTT
TRBV7-6	TRBJ2-5	.	.	CASSLVQGETQYF	TGTGCCAGCAGCTTAGTTCAGGGCGAGACCCAGTACTTC
TRBV25-1	TRBJ1-4	TRBD1	.	CASSGGQGLDEKLFF	TGTGCCAGCAGTGGCGGACAGGGCTTGGATGAAAAACTGTTTTTT